The 27 T cell receptor beta chains listed next were all sequenced from one sample in a study of blood T cell repertoires in COVID-19. The assay was immunoSEQ multiplex PCR, and TCRdb's table has in-frame clones only and misses some. The sample lists 200,000 to 300,000 clones; 85% were seen once. Material for sequencing was PBMCs or T cells enriched from blood (not recorded which). The receptors stem from a woman aged 50 to 65 with acute COVID-19.

The chain is built from TRBV5-4 and TRBJ2-3; 8 bases line up with TRBD1. J lost 5 bases, V lost 2 bases, and 4 bases had no gene match. CDR1 SGHNT and CDR2 YYREEE come from the germline V gene (reference sequence). This CDR3 contains 14 residues. The CDR3 DNA reads as TGTGCCAGCAGCTTTAACAGGGGGATAGATACGCAGTATTTT. It translates to CASSFNRGIDTQYF. The full variable domain, its missing parts supplied by reference TRBV5-4 and TRBJ2-3, is ETGVTQSPTHLIKTRGQQVTLRCSSQSGHNTVSWYQQALGQGPQFIFQYYREEENGRGNFPPRFSGLQFPNYSSELNVNALELDDSALYLCASSFNRGIDTQYFGPGTRLTVL.

The chain joins TRBV25-1 to TRBJ1-4, with a possible D match to TRBD1 (6 bases). Germline V gene data show CDR1 as MGHDK and CDR2 as SYGVNS. This CDR3 region has 14 residues. Trimming cost V 2 bases and J 7 bases, with 11 bases left between them. CDR3 residues: CASSEGGAGEKLFF. The CDR3 nucleotides are TGTGCCAGCAGTGAAGGGGGCGCAGGTGAAAAACTGTTTTTT.

This clone was recorded only once. The chain recombines TRBV4-3 with TRBJ1-5; unclear D gene. The germline V gene has CDR1 LGHNA and CDR2 YSLEER. CDR3 size: 16 residues. The ends were cut back, 0 bases at V and 4 bases at J, with 13 bases in the middle. CDR3 DNA sequence: TGCGCCAGCAGCCAAGATACCGCCAGGCCTAATCAGCCCCAGCATTTT. Protein sequence: CASSQDTARPNQPQHF.

Only a few counts were recorded for this clone. The chain couples TRBV2 to TRBJ1-1, with unresolved D. The germline gives CDR1 SNHLY, CDR2 FYNNEI. This CDR3 contains 12 residues. The germline V and J ends were trimmed by 7 bases and 0 bases, with 6 bases remaining between them. CDR3 region: CASTQVNTEAFF. In DNA form, the CDR3 reads TGTGCCAGCACTCAGGTGAACACTGAAGCTTTCTTT.

The rearrangement joins TRBV3-1 (or the pseudogene TRBV3-2) to TRBJ1-2; TRBD1 is a possible D gene (5 bases). CDR1 and CDR2 from the germline V gene are LGHDT and YNNKEL (reference sequence). Trimming shortened V by 0 bases and J by 3 bases, and 8 bases separated the two germline ends. This CDR3 has 14 residues. The CDR3 DNA reads TGTGCCAGCAGCCAAGATGCAGGGTACTATGGCTACACCTTC. Its translation: CASSQDAGYYGYTF.

In the case of this clone: Other nucleotide sequences in the sample specify the same CDR3. The chain combines TRBV19 with TRBJ2-1, with TRBD2 matching over 8 bases. The CDR3 runs 14 residues. Germline-derived CDR1 and CDR2 are LNHDA and SQIVND (reference sequence). Germline trimming cut 3 bases from V and 4 bases from J; bases unmatched to any gene: 2. The CDR3 loop reads CASSIGGDYNEQFF. In DNA form, the CDR3 reads TGTGCCAGTAGTATCGGGGGGGATTACAATGAGCAGTTCTTC.

As to this clone: The junction differs from germline at one of its ends, possibly a read error. The chain links TRBV6-5 to TRBJ1-4; no clear D gene. Germline assignment: CDR1 MNHEY and CDR2 SVGAGI. The CDR3 is made up of 15 amino acids. The DNA for the CDR3 is TGTACCAGCAGTTACGATCTAACGGTGAATGAAAAACTGTTTTTT. As protein: CTSSYDLTVNEKLFF.

The rearrangement links TRBV19 to TRBJ2-2, with a tentative D call TRBD1 (5 bases). The CDR3 covers 14 residues. CDR1 is LNHDA, CDR2 SQIVND, per germline (reference sequence). Deletions cut 2 bases from V and 1 base from J, with 5 bases between. The CDR3 bases are TGTGCCAGTAGTATACAGGGGAACACCGGGGAGCTGTTTTTT. Its translation is CASSIQGNTGELFF.

This rearrangement joins TRBV12-2 to TRBJ2-2; the table's D call TRBD2 went unverified against the DNA. TRBV12-2 represents a pseudogene. The CDR3 has 16 residues. The CDR3 DNA reads as TGTGCAAGTCGCTTAGCGCCCCGGCGGGGGAACGGGGAGCTGTTTTTT. Encoded protein: CASRLAPRRGNGELFF.

CDR3: CASSEMTDNQPQHF. CDR3 DNA: TGTGCCAGCAGTGAAATGACAGACAATCAGCCCCAGCATTTT. The chain is built from TRBV6-1 and TRBJ1-5, with D maybe TRBD1 (5 bases). Trimming left V 2 bases short and J 3 bases short, with 8 bases between. CDR3 size: 14 residues. Germline V gives CDR1 MNHNS, CDR2 SASEGT.

This clone is a singleton in its sample. V gene TRBV12-5 combines with J gene TRBJ2-1; 11 nucleotides agree with TRBD1. Germline trimming cut 0 bases from V and 7 bases from J; bases unmatched to any gene: 5. The CDR3 loop spans 16 amino acids. CDR1 LGHNT and CDR2 FRNRAP come from the germline V gene. The CDR3 DNA sequence: TGTGCTAGTGGTTTGGTTATAGGGACAGGGGGGAATGAGCAGTTCTTC. Amino acids: CASGLVIGTGGNEQFF.

V usage is TRBV6-1 and J usage is TRBJ1-1, with D hard to call. This CDR3 spans 14 amino acids. The V gene lost 2 bases and the J gene lost 3 bases, with 10 bases spanning the gap. Germline V gene data show CDR1 as MNHNS and CDR2 as SASEGT. This CDR3 is CASSEPWRDTEAFF. CDR3 in DNA: TGTGCCAGCAGTGAACCGTGGCGGGACACTGAAGCTTTCTTT.

The chain links TRBV7-9 to TRBJ2-5, with 8 bases matching TRBD2. CDR1 and CDR2 (germline): SEHNR, FQNEAQ (reference sequence). The CDR3 spans 14 residues. V lost 5 bases and J lost 6; bases outside the gene matches: 8. This CDR3 is CASSLGTSSQTQYF. The CDR3 bases are TGTGCCAGCAGCCTGGGGACTAGTTCGCAGACCCAGTACTTC.

This chain uses TRBV18 with TRBJ1-2; D possibly corresponds to TRBD1 (6 bases). With 3 bases removed from V and 4 bases from J, the gap between germline ends came to 15 bases. CDR3 length: 15 residues. Germline V gene sequence: CDR1 KGHSH, CDR2 LQKENI. This chain's CDR3 is CASSPSTGMIYGYTF. CDR3 coding DNA: TGTGCCAGCTCACCTTCTACAGGGATGATCTATGGCTACACCTTC.

This clone came up once. The genes are TRBV30 and TRBJ1-2; 7 bases map to TRBD1. The V gene's germline CDR1 is GTSNPN and CDR2 SVGIG (reference sequence). With V trimmed by 0 bases and J by 1 base, 8 bases remained unmatched. The CDR3 has 16 residues. The CDR3 bases are TGTGCCTGGAGTGTGGGGACAGAGGGGCTTAACTATGGCTACACCTTC. Its protein is CAWSVGTEGLNYGYTF. The full variable domain, with the rest looked up from reference TRBV30 and TRBJ1-2, is SQTIHQWPATLVQPVGSPLSLECTVEGTSNPNLYWYRQAAGRGLQLLFYSVGIGQISSEVPQNLSASRPQDRQFILSSKKLLLSDSGFYLCAWSVGTEGLNYGYTFGSGTRLTVV.

The chain combines TRBV27 with TRBJ1-6; D remains unclear. The V and J ends lost 3 bases and 0 bases respectively, with 12 bases between them. Germline V gives CDR1 MNHEY, CDR2 SMNVEV (reference sequence). The CDR3 is 17 residues long. CDR3 amino acids: CASSFKVHSSYNSPLHF. CDR3 bases: TGTGCCAGCAGTTTTAAAGTCCATAGCTCCTATAATTCACCCCTCCACTTT.

The chain uses TRBV19 and TRBJ1-2, with 12 bases identical to TRBD1. Looked up from germline, CDR1 is LNHDA and CDR2 is SQIVND (reference sequence). V dropped 3 bases and J dropped 4; count of bases not matched to a gene: 9. The CDR3 length is 17 residues. The CDR3: CASSITRDRGRGYGYTF. As DNA, the CDR3 is TGTGCCAGTAGTATCACCCGGGACAGGGGGCGCGGCTATGGCTACACCTTC.

V gene TRBV2 combines with J gene TRBJ2-5; TRBD1 might be the D (6 bases). The V gene lost 3 bases and the J gene lost 4 bases, with 15 bases spanning the gap. Germline V gene lookup returns CDR1 SNHLY and CDR2 FYNNEI. This CDR3 is built from 15 residues. CDR3 protein: CASSDRTGSGETQYF. The CDR3 DNA sequence: TGTGCCAGCAGTGACCGCACAGGGAGTGGAGAGACCCAGTACTTC.

V usage is TRBV14 and J usage is TRBJ1-2; perhaps TRBD1 as D (5 bases). V was trimmed by 0 bases and J by 4 bases, leaving 9 bases between them. CDR3 length equals 14 residues. The germline gives CDR1 SGHDN, CDR2 FVKESK. CDR3 amino acids: CASSQDGGSYGYTF. In nucleotides, the CDR3 is TGTGCCAGCAGCCAAGACGGGGGGAGCTATGGCTACACCTTC.

The chain uses TRBV30 and TRBJ1-2; TRBD1 matches 8 bases. V shed 2 bases, J shed 2 bases, and the junction held 7 bases outside the gene matches. The CDR3 runs to 15 residues. Germline V gives CDR1 GTSNPN, CDR2 SVGIG (reference sequence). As DNA, the CDR3 is TGTGCCTGGAGTAGACCAGGGGGCCTGAACTATGGCTACACCTTC. Its translation is CAWSRPGGLNYGYTF.

This clone appeared once. This chain's CDR3 is CASSVATIGVSNQPQHF. The CDR3 coding sequence is TGTGCCAGCAGCGTAGCTACGATAGGGGTTAGCAATCAGCCCCAGCATTTT. The chain has TRBV9 and TRBJ1-5, with D perhaps matching TRBD1 (5 bases). This CDR3 contains 17 residues. The V end was cut by 0 bases, the J end by 0 bases, with 13 bases between. CDR1 is SGDLS, CDR2 YYNGEE, per germline. The full variable domain, rest sourced from reference TRBV9 and TRBJ1-5, is DSGVTQTPKHLITATGQRVTLRCSPRSGDLSVYWYQQSLDQGLQFLIQYYNGEERAKGNILERFSAQQFPDLHSELNLSSLELGDSALYFCASSVATIGVSNQPQHFGDGTRLSIL.

The chain carries TRBV6-5 and TRBJ1-1; TRBD1 matches at 9 bases. This CDR3 comprises 14 residues. Germline V gene data show CDR1 as MNHEY and CDR2 as SVGAGI. With V trimmed by 6 bases and J by 8 bases, 10 bases remained unmatched. CDR3 sequence (DNA): TGTGCCAGCAGCCTAACAGGGGGCGGTTGGGAAGCTTTCTTT. Translation gives CASSLTGGGWEAFF.

The J gene is TRBJ1-2, the V gene TRBV13; D might be TRBD1 (6 bases). V was shortened by 1 base and J by 2 bases, with 11 bases between the two germline ends. Germline values: CDR1 PRHDT, CDR2 FYEKMQ (reference sequence). The CDR3 loop spans 15 amino acids. Here the CDR3 reads CASSLVFQGNYGYTF. Written as DNA, the CDR3 is TGTGCCAGCAGCTTAGTTTTTCAGGGGAACTATGGCTACACCTTC.

The V gene is TRBV2, the J gene TRBJ1-6; tentative D call: TRBD1 (5 bases). Germline CDR1 is SNHLY and CDR2 is FYNNEI. The CDR3 sequence is 13 residues long. The V and J ends lost 3 bases and 6 bases respectively, with 6 bases between them. The CDR3 nucleotides are TGTGCCAGCAGTGACAGGGTTAATTCACCCCTCCACTTT. It yields the protein CASSDRVNSPLHF.

The genes are TRBV18 and TRBJ2-7; D might be TRBD1 (5 bases). There are 12 residues in the CDR3. The germline gives CDR1 KGHSH, CDR2 LQKENI. The V gene lost 3 bases and the J gene lost 7 bases, with 10 bases spanning the gap. CDR3 amino acids: CASSPRGAEQYF. CDR3 nucleotides: TGTGCCAGCTCACCTAGGGGTGCTGAGCAGTACTTC.

V gene TRBV3-1 (or the pseudogene TRBV3-2) combines with J gene TRBJ1-5, with 8 bases that match TRBD1. This CDR3 is built from 16 residues. Germline-derived CDR1 and CDR2 are LGHDT and YNNKEL (reference sequence). Germline trimming cut 0 bases from V and 4 bases from J; bases unmatched to any gene: 5. CDR3 bases: TGTGCCAGCAGCCAAGACAGGGGGCCGGGGAATCAGCCCCAGCATTTT. Translation gives CASSQDRGPGNQPQHF.

The chain carries TRBV9 and TRBJ1-4; weak D call: TRBD1 (6 bases). The V gene's germline CDR1 is SGDLS and CDR2 YYNGEE. Between the trimmed V and J ends, which lost 4 bases and 8 bases, there was a span of 15 bases. The CDR3 is made up of 14 amino acids. Here the CDR3 reads CASSPDSAREKLFF. The CDR3 DNA reads TGTGCCAGCAGCCCGGACAGTGCGAGGGAAAAACTGTTTTTT.